The clone carrying this T cell receptor (beta chain) was counted many times. The record originates from a study of T cells in Graves' hyperthyroidism and ophthalmopathy. Using RNA transcripts as the source, TCR beta CDR3 regions were amplified. The study used the HTBI primer set for a first-round RT-PCR of the TCR CDR3. Via MiXCR, TCRdb re-called the multiplex PCR reads, giving one row per CDR3 protein. This sample has approximately 480,000 distinct CDR3 sequences, with around 20% found just once. The CDR3 is made up of 14 amino acids. The V gene lost 7 bases and the J gene lost 4 bases, with 17 bases spanning the gap.

The chain combines TRBV12-3 or TRBV12-4 with TRBJ2-7; D may correspond to TRBD1 or TRBD2 (5 bases each). The sample was blood. The receptor was derived from a man younger than 35 with Graves' hyperthyroidism. The CDR3 DNA follows: TGTGCCAGCACCATTGGGACCGCAGGTTACGAGCAGTACTTC. Protein: CASTIGTAGYEQYF.